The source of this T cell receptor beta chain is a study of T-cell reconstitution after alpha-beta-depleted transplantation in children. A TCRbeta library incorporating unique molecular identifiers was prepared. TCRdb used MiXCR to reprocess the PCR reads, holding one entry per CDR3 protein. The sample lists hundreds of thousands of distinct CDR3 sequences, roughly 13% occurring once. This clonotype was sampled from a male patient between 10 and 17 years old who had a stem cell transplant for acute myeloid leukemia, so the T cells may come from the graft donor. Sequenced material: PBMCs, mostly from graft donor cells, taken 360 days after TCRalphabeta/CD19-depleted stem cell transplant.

In DNA form, the CDR3 reads TGTGCCATCAGACTAGCGGGAGGTAGCTACGAGCAGTACTTC. Protein: CAIRLAGGSYEQYF. The genes are TRBV10-3 and TRBJ2-7; 12 bases agree with TRBD2. This CDR3 is 14 amino acids long. The germline gives CDR1 ENHRY, CDR2 SYGVKD. Germline trimming cut 6 bases from V and 3 bases from J; bases unmatched to any gene: 3.